A single sample gave rise to the 12 T cell receptor beta chains below, sequenced in a study of metastatic and nonmetastatic thyroid tumors. TCRdb reanalyzed the PCR reads with MiXCR. The sample holds about 21,000 clones, 32% seen once. No treatment of any kind had been given to any patient before thyroid surgery. Specimen: adjacent normal tissue. The receptors were gathered from a female donor with papillary thyroid cancer or a benign thyroid nodule (not recorded which). Some clones in this sample may be carry-over from other donors' samples.

This clone has a handful of counts. The CDR3 DNA follows: TGTGCCAGCAGTGAGGAGGTGGGCAGGGTCGGGCAGCCCCAGCATTTT. It translates to CASSEEVGRVGQPQHF. The V gene is TRBV6-1, the J gene TRBJ1-5, with D perhaps matching TRBD1 (5 bases). The germline V gene has CDR1 MNHNS and CDR2 SASEGT. This CDR3 has 16 residues. Trimming shortened V by 3 bases and J by 7 bases, and 19 bases separated the two germline ends.

In its sample, this clone was seen once. This chain links TRBV7-2 with TRBJ2-7, with 7 bases that match TRBD1. Germline-derived CDR1 and CDR2 are SGHTA and FQGNSA. Trimming cost V 5 bases and J 3 bases; bases outside gene matches: 10. The CDR3 totals 15 residues. The CDR3 DNA reads TGTGCCAGCAGCGAGCAAACAGGGGAGTTCTACGAGCAGTACTTC. This encodes CASSEQTGEFYEQYF.

This clone is labeled medium-sized (0.01 to 0.1%). The rearrangement links TRBV28 to TRBJ1-1, with a possible D match to TRBD1 (5 bases). CDR1 and CDR2 from the germline V gene are MDHEN and SYDVKM. The CDR3 has 15 residues. The germline V and J ends were trimmed by 1 base and 5 bases, with 14 bases remaining between them. Written as DNA, the CDR3 is TGTGCCAGCAGTTTATATCCGGCAGGGATGACTGAAGCTTTCTTT. Its protein is CASSLYPAGMTEAFF.

This clone qualifies as medium-sized. The chain links TRBV12-3 or TRBV12-4 to TRBJ2-1; D gene uncertain. The CDR3 has 12 residues. The germline V and J ends were trimmed by 5 bases and 6 bases, with 8 bases remaining between them. In nucleotides, the CDR3 is TGTGCCAGCAGTGCCCGGACCAATGAGCAGTTCTTC. This gives the protein CASSARTNEQFF.

The sample holds a few counts of this clone. V gene TRBV6-1 combines with J gene TRBJ1-1; D gene unclear. Germline values: CDR1 MNHNS, CDR2 SASEGT. Trimming removed 4 bases from V and 5 bases from J, with 11 bases in between. The CDR3 runs to 13 residues. CDR3 residues: CASSGGARTEAFF. The CDR3 DNA is TGTGCCAGCAGTGGGGGAGCGAGGACTGAAGCTTTCTTT.

This clone was found a few times. This rearrangement joins TRBV28 to TRBJ1-1; TRBD1 aligns across 8 bases. V gave up 3 bases and J gave up 3 bases; unmatched junction bases: 9. CDR3 length: 16 amino acids. Germline V gene data show CDR1 as MDHEN and CDR2 as SYDVKM. In nucleotides, the CDR3 is TGTGCCAGCAGTTTTCAGGGGGCATGGGGGGACACTGAAGCTTTCTTT. Its translation is CASSFQGAWGDTEAFF. Full variable domain (remainder filled in from reference TRBV28 and TRBJ1-1): DVKVTQSSRYLVKRTGEKVFLECVQDMDHENMFWYRQDPGLGLRLIYFSYDVKMKEKGDIPEGYSVSREKKERFSLILESASTNQTSMYLCASSFQGAWGDTEAFFGQGTRLTVV.

The chain is built from TRBV19 and TRBJ2-5; 10 nucleotides agree with TRBD1. This CDR3 comprises 15 residues. The trim removed 10 bases at V and 4 bases at J, leaving 12 bases unmatched. Germline V gene sequence: CDR1 LNHDA, CDR2 SQIVND (reference sequence). DNA of the CDR3: TGTGCCACCCATCCGGGACAGGGGTTAGGAGAGACCCAGTACTTC. Its translation: CATHPGQGLGETQYF.

In this sample, this clone turned up many times. The chain is built from TRBV9 and TRBJ2-7; the match to TRBD2 covers 11 bases. After removal of 0 bases from V and 2 bases from J, the junction contained 4 bases not matched to a gene. The CDR3 has 16 amino acids. Looked up from germline, CDR1 is SGDLS and CDR2 is YYNGEE. In DNA, the CDR3 is TGTGCCAGCAGCGTAGATGTAGCGGGGGGGACCTACGAGCAGTACTTC. The encoded protein is CASSVDVAGGTYEQYF.

This sequence joins TRBV5-1 and TRBJ1-1, with TRBD1 matching 7 bases. The CDR3 covers 16 residues. Germline CDR1 and CDR2: SGHRS and YFSETQ. V gave up 4 bases and J gave up 4 bases; unmatched junction bases: 13. The CDR3, as DNA: TGCGCCAGCAGCCCGGAGGTGACAGGGAACCCCACTGAAGCTTTCTTT. This codes for CASSPEVTGNPTEAFF.

This clone appeared many times. V usage is TRBV19 and J usage is TRBJ2-7, with 7 bases fitting TRBD2. Germline values: CDR1 LNHDA, CDR2 SQIVND (reference sequence). V lost 5 bases to trimming and J lost 1 base; unmatched junction nucleotides: 2. The CDR3 extends over 13 amino acids. This CDR3 reads CASSLGGSYEQYF. The CDR3 DNA reads as TGTGCCAGTAGTTTGGGGGGGTCCTACGAGCAGTACTTC.

The chain joins TRBV6-5 to TRBJ2-3; TRBD2 matches 10 bases. This CDR3 region has 18 residues. Looked up from germline, CDR1 is MNHEY and CDR2 is SVGAGI. V lost 2 bases to trimming and J lost 0 bases; unmatched junction nucleotides: 8. The CDR3 DNA reads as TGTGCCAGCAGTTACCACGCTAGCGGGAGCTTCAGCACAGATACGCAGTATTTT. Its protein product is CASSYHASGSFSTDTQYF.

This clone has only a few counts. The chain combines TRBV5-1 with TRBJ2-5; 11 nucleotides line up with TRBD2. CDR1 and CDR2 (germline): SGHRS, YFSETQ. This CDR3 region has 15 residues. With V trimmed by 4 bases and J by 5 bases, 7 bases remained unmatched. CDR3 sequence reads: CASSRVLAGEETQYF. In nucleotides, the CDR3 is TGCGCCAGCAGCCGCGTACTAGCGGGAGAGGAGACCCAGTACTTC.